This T cell receptor (beta chain) is from a study of blood T cell repertoires in COVID-19. This CDR3 spans 14 amino acids. Trimming stripped 0 bases from V and 2 bases from J, with 7 bases between. Germline V gene lookup returns CDR1 SGHRS and CDR2 YFSETQ. Clones were read by immunoSEQ multiplex PCR, and TCRdb kept only the in-frame ones, dropping some. This sample has around 150,000 clones, with roughly 84% found just once. This clone was picked up one time. The receptor comes from a man under 40 with COVID-19, enrolled during active disease. The chain employs TRBV5-1 and TRBJ2-3; D is uncertain. Sequencing input: peripheral blood. CDR3 protein: CASSLAPYTDTQYF. The CDR3 DNA is TGCGCCAGCAGCTTGGCACCCTACACAGATACGCAGTATTTT.